These T cell receptor beta chains were read from a single sample in a study of blood T cell repertoires in COVID-19. Libraries were prepared by immunoSEQ multiplex PCR; TCRdb keeps only in-frame clonotypes and omits some of them. The repertoire holds under 95,000 clones, around 80% seen once, with 26% in the top ten. The sequencing input was peripheral blood. The source is a man aged 60-69 years with active or convalescent COVID-19. CDR3s include the opening cysteine and the closing phenylalanine or tryptophan. The D gene is left open where the match is weak. Only some rows state a clone size, as once, few, many or a class for expanded clones.

V gene	clone size	D gene	J gene	CDR3 DNA	CDR3 protein
TRBV5-4	-	-	TRBJ2-7	TGTGCCAGCAGCCCTACAGATTCCTACGAGCAGTACTTC	CASSPTDSYEQYF
TRBV12-3/TRBV12-4	-	-	TRBJ1-2	TGTGCCAGCGGCCCAGGCTATGGCTACACCTTC	CASGPGYGYTF
TRBV5-6	-	-	TRBJ2-5	TGTGCCAGCAGCTTGGGACAGGCCCGTGAAGAGACCCAGTACTTC	CASSLGQAREETQYF
TRBV7-2	-	TRBD1	TRBJ1-6	TGTGCCAGCAGCATAGACAGGGGGCGACGATCCCTCCACTTT	CASSIDRGRRSLHF
TRBV7-2	few	-	TRBJ2-1	TGTGCCAGCAAACAGACCGGGACATCTTACAATGAGCAGTTCTTC	CASKQTGTSYNEQFF
TRBV19	-	TRBD2	TRBJ2-2	TGTGCCAGTAGTATAGCCGGGGGGACCGGGGAGCTGTTTTTT	CASSIAGGTGELFF
TRBV10-3	-	TRBD2	TRBJ2-5	TGTGCCATCAGTGCCGCTAGCGGGTCCCCTGATTCCGAGACCCAGTACTTC	CAISAASGSPDSETQYF
TRBV5-1	-	-	TRBJ1-5	TGCGCCAGCAGCTTGGACGGTCTTAGCAATCAGCCCCAGCATTTT	CASSLDGLSNQPQHF
TRBV7-2	-	-	TRBJ2-7	TGTGCCAGCAATTTAAGCAGGGGTAACTACGAGCAGTACTTC	CASNLSRGNYEQYF
TRBV3-1/TRBV3-2	-	TRBD2	TRBJ2-1	TGTGCCAGCAGCCAAGGAGCACTAGCGGGGCGTGAGCAGTTCTTC	CASSQGALAGREQFF
TRBV6-1	few	-	TRBJ2-5	TGTGCCAGCAGTGCAGCCGGGACAAACTTAGGGTTACAGTACTTC	CASSAAGTNLGLQYF
TRBV9	-	-	TRBJ1-1	TGTGCCAGCAGCACGAGGCTAATACAGGGTTTTGGCGCAACGGCTGAAGCTTTCTTT	CASSTRLIQGFGATAEAFF
TRBV2	-	TRBD1	TRBJ2-7	TGTGCCAGCAGTTTAAAGGGACAGACCTACGAGCAGTACTTC	CASSLKGQTYEQYF
TRBV5-1	-	-	TRBJ1-5	TGCGCCAGCAGCTTGAACGAGAATAGCAATCAGCCCCAGCATTTT	CASSLNENSNQPQHF
TRBV3-1/TRBV3-2	few	TRBD1	TRBJ1-1	TGTGCCAGCTCTCAGGGGGTGGTAGCTTTCTTT	CASSQGVVAFF
TRBV19	-	-	TRBJ2-3	TGTGCCAGTAGTACAGGGATTATCGCAGATACGCAGTATTTT	CASSTGIIADTQYF
TRBV2	-	TRBD2	TRBJ2-4	TGTGCCAGCAGCCCCATCCTAGCGGGGTTAGCCAAAAACATTCAGTACTTC	CASSPILAGLAKNIQYF
TRBV7-9	-	-	TRBJ1-1	TGTGCCAGCAGCTTCCTAGAGGGGGATTCCCCGGTACGATTT	CASSFLEGDSPVRF
TRBV19	-	-	TRBJ2-3	TGTGCCAGTAGTATTGACGGAGGGAGCACAGATACGCAGTATTTT	CASSIDGGSTDTQYF
TRBV10-3	-	TRBD1	TRBJ2-5	TGTGCCATCAACCTTGACAGGGCAAAAGAGACCCAGTACTTC	CAINLDRAKETQYF
TRBV6-2/TRBV6-3	-	TRBD2	TRBJ2-1	TGTGCCAGCAGTTCATTACTAGCGGGGGGCCTGAAGGGCAATGAGCAGTTCTTC	CASSSLLAGGLKGNEQFF
TRBV9	few	-	TRBJ2-5	TGTGCCAGCAGCGTGGGCGGGCGTCTCACCTCGATACAAGAGACCCAGTACTTC	CASSVGGRLTSIQETQYF
TRBV7-6	-	-	TRBJ1-6	TGTGCCAGCAGCGGTGGGGGGGCTGCATATTCACCCCTCCACTTT	CASSGGGAAYSPLHF
TRBV5-1	once	-	TRBJ1-1	TGCGCCAGCAGCTTGGCGCCCGGGGGCACTGAAGCTTTCTTT	CASSLAPGGTEAFF
TRBV5-1	-	-	TRBJ2-7	TGCGCCAGCAGCTTGGTCGGTTCCCACTACGAGCAGTACTTC	CASSLVGSHYEQYF
TRBV2	-	TRBD2	TRBJ2-1	TGTGCCAGCGGGACTAGCGGGGAAAATGAGCAGTTCTTC	CASGTSGENEQFF
TRBV9	-	TRBD1	TRBJ2-3	TGTGCCAGCAGCGTAGAGGGACAGGGTCGAGTCGCGCAGTATTTT	CASSVEGQGRVAQYF
TRBV6-5	-	-	TRBJ2-1	TGTGCCAGCAGTTACCTGGGGAGGAACAATGAGCAGTTCTTC	CASSYLGRNNEQFF
TRBV10-3	-	-	TRBJ2-5	TGTGCCATCAGTGAGTCGGGAACAGGGCGTTACGAGACCCAGTACTTC	CAISESGTGRYETQYF
TRBV9	-	TRBD1	TRBJ1-1	TGTGCCAGCAGCCCGCAGGGGGCGAACACTGAAGCTTTCTTT	CASSPQGANTEAFF
TRBV5-1	-	-	TRBJ2-5	TGCGCCAGCAGCTTGGGGGCCCAAGAGACCCAGTACTTC	CASSLGAQETQYF
TRBV5-6	few	-	TRBJ2-6	TGTGCCTCAACCGGGGCTGGGGCCAACGTCCTGACTTTC	CASTGAGANVLTF
TRBV10-2	-	-	TRBJ2-3	TGCGCCAGCGCTCCCCGACTAGATACGCAGTATTTT	CASAPRLDTQYF
TRBV2	-	TRBD2	TRBJ2-3	TGTGCCAGCAGTGTTACTAGCGGGGGGGTTGGAGATACGCAGTATTTT	CASSVTSGGVGDTQYF
TRBV10-3	-	TRBD1	TRBJ2-5	TGTGCCATCAGTGGGACAGGGTCCTCTCAAGAGACCCAGTACTTC	CAISGTGSSQETQYF
TRBV7-9	-	TRBD1	TRBJ2-7	TGTGCCAGCAGCTCCTCGGGACAGGGGTACGAGCAGTACTTC	CASSSSGQGYEQYF
TRBV11-2	few	TRBD2	TRBJ2-5	TGTGCCAGCAGCTCGACTAGCGCGGAAAGGGAGACCCAGTACTTC	CASSSTSAERETQYF
TRBV6-5	few	TRBD1	TRBJ2-7	TGTGCCAGCGGCGCCAGGGGGTACGAGCAGTACTTC	CASGARGYEQYF
TRBV19	-	TRBD1	TRBJ1-1	TGTGCCAGTAGCGTACAGGGGGACGCTGAAGCTTTCTTT	CASSVQGDAEAFF
TRBV7-2	-	TRBD1	TRBJ1-2	TGTGCCAGCAGCTCCGTAGACAGGGGCTATGGCTACACCTTC	CASSSVDRGYGYTF
TRBV2	-	-	TRBJ1-6	TGTGCCAGCAGCCGAGGGGGTAGCTCCTATAATTCACCCCTCCACTTT	CASSRGGSSYNSPLHF
TRBV5-6	-	-	TRBJ1-3	TGTGCCAGCAGCCAGACAGCGGGTACTGGAAACACCATATATTTT	CASSQTAGTGNTIYF
TRBV10-3	-	TRBD1	TRBJ1-1	TGTGCCATCAGTGAGGGACAGGGGAACACTGAAGCTTTCTTT	CAISEGQGNTEAFF
TRBV18	-	TRBD2	TRBJ2-7	TGTGCCAGCGCCGGTGGGGGGGTCTCCACGTCCTACGAGCAGTACTTC	CASAGGGVSTSYEQYF
TRBV7-8	-	-	TRBJ2-5	TGTGCCAGCAGCTTAGTATTCGGGCAAGAGACCCAGTACTTC	CASSLVFGQETQYF
TRBV5-1	-	-	TRBJ1-2	TGCGCCAGCTCACCCGTGGGGGCATGGTATGGCTACACCTTC	CASSPVGAWYGYTF
TRBV4-1	-	-	TRBJ1-6	TGCGCCAGCAGCCAAGTTGGGGAGGGGACCTATAATTCACCCCTCCACTTT	CASSQVGEGTYNSPLHF